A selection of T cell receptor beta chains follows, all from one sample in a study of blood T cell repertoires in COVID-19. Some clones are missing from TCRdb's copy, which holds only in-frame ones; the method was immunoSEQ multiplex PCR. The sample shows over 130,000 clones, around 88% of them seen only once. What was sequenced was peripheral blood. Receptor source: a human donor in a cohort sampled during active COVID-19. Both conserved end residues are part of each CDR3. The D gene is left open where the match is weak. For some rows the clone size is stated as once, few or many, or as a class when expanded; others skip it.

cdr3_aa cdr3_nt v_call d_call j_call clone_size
CASGLVRGYGYTF TGTGCTAGTGGTTTGGTACGCGGGTATGGCTACACCTTC TRBV12-5 . TRBJ1-2 .
CASSAQTSGRGAKNIQYF TGTGCCAGCAGCGCTCAGACGTCAGGTAGGGGTGCCAAAAACATTCAGTACTTC TRBV21-1 . TRBJ2-4 .
CASSPGTGYSPLHF TGTGCCAGCAGCCCCGGGACAGGGTACTCACCCCTCCACTTT TRBV3-1/TRBV3-2 TRBD1 TRBJ1-6 .
CSAGTGGQSYEQYF TGCAGCGCCGGAACAGGGGGCCAATCCTACGAGCAGTACTTC TRBV29-1 TRBD1 TRBJ2-7 .
CASSLNPSSYNSPLHF TGTGCCAGCAGCTTGAATCCGAGCTCCTATAATTCACCCCTCCACTTT TRBV5-4 . TRBJ1-6 once
CASSFGRERFF TGTGCCAGCAGTTTCGGACGGGAAAGGTTCTTC TRBV12-3/TRBV12-4 . TRBJ2-1 once
CASSVQNTEAFF TGTGCCAGCAGTGTACAGAACACTGAAGCTTTCTTT TRBV2 . TRBJ1-1 .
CASSLEAPGYNEQFF TGTGCCAGCAGCTTAGAAGCCCCGGGGTACAATGAGCAGTTCTTC TRBV7-9 . TRBJ2-1 .
CASSLGVGRRDEQFF TGTGCCAGCAGCTTAGGGGTGGGCAGGCGCGATGAGCAGTTCTTC TRBV7-9 . TRBJ2-1 .
CASSQERAVTNTGELFF TGCGCCAGCAGCCAAGAGCGGGCGGTCACGAACACCGGGGAGCTGTTTTTT TRBV4-1 . TRBJ2-2 .
CASSLSTGTGQPQHF TGTGCCAGCAGCTTATCCACAGGGACGGGACAGCCCCAGCATTTT TRBV7-2 . TRBJ1-5 .
CATIGTRQGEDQPQHF TGTGCCACTATTGGTACCCGACAGGGGGAAGATCAGCCCCAGCATTTT TRBV24-1 TRBD1 TRBJ1-5 .
CASSTSGQGGYEQYF TGTGCCAGTAGTACCTCGGGACAGGGGGGATACGAGCAGTACTTC TRBV19 TRBD1 TRBJ2-7 .
CATSGNPGLAEGEQFF TGTGCCACCAGCGGAAACCCGGGACTAGCGGAGGGGGAGCAGTTCTTC TRBV15 TRBD2 TRBJ2-1 once
CASSLGTGRVYF TGTGCCAGCAGCTTGGGGACGGGGAGGGTGTATTTT TRBV11-2 TRBD2 TRBJ2-3 .
CASSLVRMNTEAFF TGTGCCAGCAGCTTAGTCAGAATGAACACTGAAGCTTTCTTT TRBV7-9 . TRBJ1-1 .
CASSPGGLEQFF TGTGCCAGCAGCCCGGGGGGGCTTGAGCAGTTCTTC TRBV12-3/TRBV12-4 TRBD2 TRBJ2-1 .
CASSYSTSRSGWSTDTQYF TGTGCCAGCAGTTACTCGACTAGCCGAAGTGGTTGGAGCACAGATACGCAGTATTTT TRBV6-2/TRBV6-3 TRBD2 TRBJ2-3 .
CASSSGQRDLETQYF TGTGCCAGCAGCTCGGGACAGAGGGATTTAGAGACCCAGTACTTC TRBV11-3 TRBD1 TRBJ2-5 .
CASSPSGTGDYEQYF TGCGCCAGCAGCCCCTCCGGGACAGGGGACTACGAGCAGTACTTC TRBV4-1 TRBD1 TRBJ2-7 .
CASSRKQASLSLGTGELFF TGTGCCAGCAGTCGAAAGCAGGCGTCTCTGTCTCTGGGCACCGGGGAGCTGTTTTTT TRBV27 . TRBJ2-2 .
CASSVGQGAYNEQFF TGTGCCAGCAGCGTTGGACAGGGGGCGTACAATGAGCAGTTCTTC TRBV7-3 TRBD1 TRBJ2-1 .
CASKIQGTYGYTF TGTGCCAGTAAAATACAGGGGACCTATGGCTACACCTTC TRBV19 TRBD1 TRBJ1-2 .
CASSIGLRVGNTIYF TGTGCCAGTAGTATAGGGTTGCGGGTAGGCAACACCATATATTTT TRBV19 . TRBJ1-3 .
CASSYNRGGFAEAFF TGTGCCAGCAGTTACAACAGGGGGGGATTCGCTGAAGCTTTCTTT TRBV6-5 TRBD1 TRBJ1-1 .
CASSDGTGNTEAFF TGTGCCAGCAGCGATGGGACAGGGAACACTGAAGCTTTCTTT TRBV9 TRBD1 TRBJ1-1 once
CAWSVGGRTDTQYF TGTGCCTGGAGTGTTGGCGGGAGGACAGATACGCAGTATTTT TRBV30 TRBD2 TRBJ2-3 .
CASSLGDRVGYTF TGTGCCAGCAGTTTAGGCGACAGGGTCGGCTACACCTTC TRBV12-3/TRBV12-4 TRBD1 TRBJ1-2 .
CASSPGGTGALYEQYF TGCGCCAGCAGCCCCGGGGGAACAGGCGCCCTTTACGAGCAGTACTTC TRBV4-1 . TRBJ2-7 .
CASSLGTSGVTDTQYF TGTGCCAGCAGCTTGGGGACTAGCGGGGTCACAGATACGCAGTATTTT TRBV5-4 TRBD2 TRBJ2-3 .
CASSESGFNQPQHF TGTGCCAGCAGTGAAAGCGGCTTCAATCAGCCCCAGCATTTT TRBV6-1 . TRBJ1-5 once
CASSLPGSTEAFF TGTGCCAGTAGTCTCCCAGGGTCCACTGAAGCTTTCTTT TRBV19 . TRBJ1-1 .
CASSRAHSYEQYF TGTGCCAGCTCACGCGCGCATTCCTACGAGCAGTACTTC TRBV18 . TRBJ2-7 .
CASSERGGGYTF TGTGCCAGCTCAGAACGGGGAGGAGGCTACACCTTC TRBV18 . TRBJ1-2 .
CASSLGGQGARSQHF TGTGCCAGCAGCTTAGGAGGACAGGGGGCGCGGTCCCAGCATTTT TRBV7-2 TRBD1 TRBJ1-5 .
CAISAGINQPQHF TGTGCCATCAGTGCCGGTATCAATCAGCCCCAGCATTTT TRBV10-3 . TRBJ1-5 .
CASSRQGNGGYTF TGCGCCAGCAGCCGACAGGGGAATGGTGGCTACACCTTC TRBV4-3 TRBD1 TRBJ1-2 .
CSGRNTEAFF TGCAGCGGGAGGAACACTGAAGCTTTCTTT TRBV29-1 . TRBJ1-1 .
CASSQSRGTEAFF TGTGCCAGCAGTCAAAGTAGAGGGACTGAAGCTTTCTTT TRBV12-3/TRBV12-4 . TRBJ1-1 .
CASSPDRGQGNQPQHF TGTGCCAGCTCACCGGACAGGGGGCAAGGGAATCAGCCCCAGCATTTT TRBV18 TRBD1 TRBJ1-5 .
CASSSGYTF TGCGCCAGCAGTAGTGGCTACACCTTC TRBV5-1 . TRBJ1-2 .
CASSARVDNNYGYTF TGTGCCAGCAGCGCCAGGGTCGACAACAACTATGGCTACACCTTC TRBV9 . TRBJ1-2 .
CASAGTGNTGELFF TGTGCCAGCGCCGGGACAGGGAACACCGGGGAGCTGTTTTTT TRBV10-3 TRBD1 TRBJ2-2 .
CASSYSTRLSYEQYF TGTGCCAGCAGTTACTCGACCAGGCTCTCCTACGAGCAGTACTTC TRBV6-5 . TRBJ2-7 .
CASSSSGGLGYEQYF TGTGCCAGCAGCTCGTCGGGGGGGCTAGGCTACGAGCAGTACTTC TRBV7-9 TRBD2 TRBJ2-7 few
CASSYRQGAKNIQYF TGTGCCAGCAGTTACAGGCAGGGCGCCAAAAACATTCAGTACTTC TRBV6-5 . TRBJ2-4 .
CASSSSQTGSRGNSPLHF TGTGCCAGCAGTTCATCACAAACAGGCTCCAGAGGCAATTCACCCCTCCACTTT TRBV27 . TRBJ1-6 .
CASSQSSGTADYTF TGCGCCAGCAGCCAATCCTCCGGGACAGCTGACTACACCTTC TRBV4-1 TRBD1 TRBJ1-2 .
CASSFRGQNTDTQYF TGTGCCAGCAGCTTTAGGGGACAGAACACAGATACGCAGTATTTT TRBV7-2 TRBD1 TRBJ2-3 .
CASSQGTDYGYTF TGTGCCAGCAGCCAAGGGACAGACTATGGCTACACCTTC TRBV4-2 . TRBJ1-2 .
CASSLGLAGVNEQFF TGTGCCAGCAGTTTAGGTCTAGCGGGGGTGAATGAGCAGTTCTTC TRBV27 TRBD2 TRBJ2-1 .